This T cell receptor beta chain was captured by sequencing in a study of blood T cell repertoires in COVID-19. Study summary: The samples span acute and convalescent COVID-19 from the United States, Italy and Spain. Sources were T cells, B-cell-depleted T cells, or PBMCs; the material itself was cDNA or gDNA.

Original handling: For nucleated cells, counts were estimated from reference gene primer amplification. Clones were sequenced by immunoSEQ multiplex PCR, and TCRdb holds only the in-frame ones, with some missing. The V and J calls and clone size were taken over from that table, and D and trimming were inferred from the DNA. The data show some 210,000 clones, roughly four fifths seen once. V dropped 6 bases and J dropped 4; count of bases not matched to a gene: 8. This CDR3 has 15 amino acids. Germline CDR1 reads SNHLY; CDR2 reads FYNNEI. Sequences were obtained from peripheral blood. The rearrangement links TRBV2 to TRBJ2-5, with 10 bases matching TRBD1. The receptor comes from a woman aged 35 to 49 with acute or convalescent COVID-19. The CDR3 sequence is CASRRAWTGGETQYF. CDR3 coding DNA: TGTGCCAGCAGGCGTGCGTGGACAGGGGGAGAGACCCAGTACTTC.